This entry concerns a single T cell receptor beta chain. Generated by immunoSEQ multiplex PCR, the TCRdb table keeps only in-frame clones and is missing some. The data hold 150,000 to 160,000 clones, with roughly nine tenths observed a single time. The data originate from a study of T cell responses to AZD1222 COVID-19 vaccine. This CDR3 region has 14 residues. The germline gives CDR1 SNHLY, CDR2 FYNNEI. J gave up 5 bases and V 6 bases, and 8 bases lay outside the gene matches. The V and J genes are TRBV2 and TRBJ1-1, with 8 bases lining up with TRBD1. This receptor was obtained from an adult who had recovered from COVID-19. This specimen consisted of peripheral blood, obtained after recovery from COVID-19. The CDR3 region has the DNA TGTGCCAGCAGGACAGGGGAGCGAAGAACTGAAGCTTTCTTT. Translated: CASRTGERRTEAFF.